Listed below are T cell receptor beta chains from one sample, sequenced in a study of T cell responses to AZD1222 COVID-19 vaccine. Repertoires were generated with immunoSEQ multiplex PCR, while TCRdb's copy carries only in-frame clones and drops some. The sample has under 85,000 clones, 75% to 95% seen once. The starting material was peripheral blood, obtained 28 days after the second AZD1222 dose. The origin of the receptors is an adult who received the AZD1222 COVID-19 vaccine. Both conserved end residues are part of each CDR3. The D gene is left open where the match is weak. Size tells how often a clone was seen (once, few, many) or the class of an expanded clone, and some rows leave it out.

16 TRBJ1-4 . . TRBV10-1 TGCGCCAGCAATCCTCCAGGAGGCGCAACTAATGAAAAACTGTTTTTT CASNPPGGATNEKLFF
14 TRBJ2-7 TRBD1 . TRBV6-5 TGTGCCAGCAGTACACAGGGGGCTACGTACGAGCAGTACTTC CASSTQGATYEQYF
15 TRBJ1-2 . . TRBV11-2 TGTGCCAGCAGCTTAGGGGGGGGAAGAAGCTATGGCTACACCTTC CASSLGGGRSYGYTF
11 TRBJ1-6 TRBD1 . TRBV27 TGTGCCAGCAGTCCCGGACAGGGAAGAGGCTTT CASSPGQGRGF
15 TRBJ2-1 TRBD2 . TRBV5-1 TGCGCCAGCAGCTTGTGGGGAGGGAGCGGGAATGAGCAGTTCTTC CASSLWGGSGNEQFF
16 TRBJ2-1 TRBD2 . TRBV6-8 TGTGCCAGCAGTTCCCCACCGGGACTAGCGGTCAATGAGCAGTTCTTC CASSSPPGLAVNEQFF
18 TRBJ2-1 TRBD2 . TRBV11-2 TGTGCCAGCAGCATTCGGACTAGCGGGAGGGCCCGTCCCCAGGGGCAGTTCTTC CASSIRTSGRARPQGQFF
14 TRBJ1-1 . . TRBV11-3 TGTGCCAGCAGCTTAGGTGGGGGCCCCACTGAAGCTTTCTTT CASSLGGGPTEAFF
14 TRBJ1-1 . . TRBV29-1 TGCAGCGTTGCCCCCCAGGGAAGGGGAACTGAAGCTTTCTTT CSVAPQGRGTEAFF
14 TRBJ1-2 . . TRBV7-8 TGTGCCAGCAGCTTAAGTTCGGAGACCTATGGCTACACCTTC CASSLSSETYGYTF
15 TRBJ2-7 . . TRBV11-3 TGTGCCAGCAGCTTAGAGTGGGGCAGGTCCTACGAGCAGTACTTC CASSLEWGRSYEQYF
15 TRBJ1-1 . . TRBV2 TGTGCCAGCAGTGAACCCGGGGCGGCGAACACTGAAGCTTTCTTT CASSEPGAANTEAFF
16 TRBJ1-2 TRBD1 . TRBV7-3 TGTGCCAGCAGCTTAACTGGGGGACAGGATAACTATGGCTACACCTTC CASSLTGGQDNYGYTF
14 TRBJ1-2 . . TRBV5-1 TGCGCCAGCAGGAGGGACCCGCCTAACTATGGCTACACCTTC CASRRDPPNYGYTF
11 TRBJ2-1 . few TRBV4-2 TGTGCCAGCAGGAGGGAGAATGAGCAGTTCTTC CASRRENEQFF
15 TRBJ1-5 . . TRBV6-5 TGTGCCAGCAGTTACTCGCGGCAGAAAAATCAGCCCCAGCATTTT CASSYSRQKNQPQHF
15 TRBJ2-7 TRBD2 . TRBV7-2 TGTGCCAGCAGCGCGCTCGGGACTAACCAATACGAGCAGTACTTC CASSALGTNQYEQYF
13 TRBJ1-1 . . TRBV12-3/TRBV12-4 TGTGCCAGCAGTTTAGTGGGGTACACTGAAGCTTTCTTT CASSLVGYTEAFF
16 TRBJ1-4 . . TRBV30 TGTGCCTGGTCAACTTCCGGAGGGGGAAGAGTCGAAAAACTGTTTTTT CAWSTSGGGRVEKLFF
13 TRBJ1-6 . . TRBV9 TGTGCCAGCAGCTCCTCAAAAAATTCACCCCTCCACTTT CASSSSKNSPLHF
13 TRBJ1-3 . . TRBV6-5 TGTGCCAGCAGTTACCGCTCTGGAAACACCATATATTTT CASSYRSGNTIYF
14 TRBJ1-1 TRBD1 few TRBV15 TGTGCCACCAGCGGAGGACAGGGGAGGGCTGAAGCTTTCTTT CATSGGQGRAEAFF
17 TRBJ1-3 . . TRBV5-6 TGTGCCAGCAGCTTCCCCCCTGGACAGAGGGGTGGAAACACCATATATTTT CASSFPPGQRGGNTIYF
18 TRBJ1-1 . . TRBV19 TGTGCCAGTAGTTCTACCCCCGGACAACCACCTTTGAACACTGAAGCTTTCTTT CASSSTPGQPPLNTEAFF
15 TRBJ2-7 TRBD2 . TRBV3-1/TRBV3-2 TGTGCCAGCAGCCAACAAGTAAGCGGGACGCACGAGCAGTACTTC CASSQQVSGTHEQYF
14 TRBJ2-7 . few TRBV7-9 TGTGCCAGCAGCCCCCGTGCGTCCTCCTACGAGCAGTACTTC CASSPRASSYEQYF
14 TRBJ2-3 . . TRBV10-3 TGTGCCATCACGGAGTTGGCTAGCACAGATACGCAGTATTTT CAITELASTDTQYF
16 TRBJ2-3 TRBD1 . TRBV7-9 TGTGCCAGCAGCTTAGAGACAGGGGGTTTACCAGATACGCAGTATTTT CASSLETGGLPDTQYF
16 TRBJ2-2 . . TRBV4-3 TGCGCCAGCAGCCAAGATCTAGAGGGTTACACCGGGGAGCTGTTTTTT CASSQDLEGYTGELFF
12 TRBJ2-7 . . TRBV12-3/TRBV12-4 TGTGCCAGCAGTTTATCAGAATACGAGCAGTACTTC CASSLSEYEQYF
13 TRBJ1-1 . . TRBV6-5 TGTGCCAGCAGTTACTCGACGGATACTGAAGCTTTCTTT CASSYSTDTEAFF
16 TRBJ1-1 TRBD1 . TRBV18 TGTGCCAGCTCACCGGGGACAGGTCGACTAGGGACTGAAGCTTTCTTT CASSPGTGRLGTEAFF
14 TRBJ2-7 . . TRBV6-5 TGTGCCAGCACAAGGGCAGGGGGGACCTACAAGCAGTACTTC CASTRAGGTYKQYF
19 TRBJ2-3 TRBD2 . TRBV3-1/TRBV3-2 TGTGCCAGCAGCCCCCAGATCATTAGGGGGCTAGCGGGAGAAGGGACGCAGTATTTT CASSPQIIRGLAGEGTQYF
13 TRBJ2-7 . . TRBV5-1 TGCGCCAGCAGCTTCCCAGGGTCCTACGAGCAGTACTTC CASSFPGSYEQYF
15 TRBJ1-6 . . TRBV15 TGTGCCACCAGCACCCCAGGGAACTCTAATTCACCCCTCCACTTT CATSTPGNSNSPLHF
15 TRBJ1-1 TRBD1 . TRBV7-9 TGTGCCAGCAGCTCTCCGGGACAGGGGGCGCTTACCGCTTTCTTT CASSSPGQGALTAFF
14 TRBJ1-2 . . TRBV5-5 TGTGCCAGCAGCCCAGGACAGTACTCTGATGGCTACACCTTC CASSPGQYSDGYTF
16 TRBJ2-7 TRBD1 . TRBV28 TGTGCCAGCAGTTTAGTAGGGGGCTCAGGCTCCTACGAGCAGTACTTC CASSLVGGSGSYEQYF